A selection of T cell receptor beta chains follows, all from one sample in a study of CD8+ T cells in alopecia areata. The assay was immunoSEQ multiplex PCR, and TCRdb's table has in-frame clones only and misses some. The sample has 220,000 or so clones; 50% to 60% are singletons. This specimen was CD4+ T cells sorted from blood, taken at week 0. These receptor sequences come from a human donor with alopecia areata. The CDR3 runs from the conserved cysteine through the conserved F or W. D genes are given only for firm matches. Expanded clones are given a class, and other clones once, few, many or no size at all.

TRBJ1-4 TRBV4-2 . few CASSQDKQGSGKLFF TGTGCCAGCAGCCAAGATAAACAGGGAAGCGGAAAACTGTTTTTT
TRBJ1-2 TRBV29-1 TRBD1 . CSVLRDRVYGYTF TGCAGCGTTCTCCGGGACAGGGTCTATGGCTACACCTTC
TRBJ1-1 TRBV7-2 TRBD1 few CASRDTGGRVDTEAFF TGTGCCAGCAGAGACACAGGGGGAAGGGTGGACACTGAAGCTTTCTTT
TRBJ1-1 TRBV5-8 . few CASSQPLKAFF TGTGCCAGCAGCCAACCCTTGAAGGCTTTCTTT
TRBJ1-1 TRBV29-1 TRBD1 . CSAAQGGSGTEAFF TGCAGCGCCGCACAGGGGGGGAGTGGCACTGAAGCTTTCTTT
TRBJ1-5 TRBV30 . . CALSPRGDQPQHF TGTGCCTTGAGTCCCCGGGGGGATCAGCCCCAGCATTTT
TRBJ2-1 TRBV7-2 TRBD2 . CASSLGGLAGEGEQFF TGTGCCAGCAGCTTAGGAGGACTAGCGGGAGAGGGTGAGCAGTTCTTC
TRBJ2-3 TRBV14 . . CASSQNVPDTQYF TGTGCCAGCAGCCAAAATGTACCAGATACGCAGTATTTT
TRBJ1-1 TRBV5-1 . . CASSLDSLNTEAFF TGCGCCAGCAGCTTGGACAGCTTGAACACTGAAGCTTTCTTT
TRBJ2-1 TRBV2 . . CASSGINEQFF TGTGCCAGCAGTGGAATTAATGAGCAGTTCTTC
TRBJ2-7 TRBV29-1 . . CSAWSPYEQYF TGCAGCGCTTGGAGCCCCTACGAGCAGTACTTC
TRBJ2-5 TRBV6-5 TRBD1 . CASSPNRGETQYF TGTGCCAGCAGTCCTAACAGGGGGGAGACCCAGTACTTC
TRBJ2-7 TRBV5-1 . few CASSDPRERQYF TGCGCCAGCAGCGATCCCAGGGAGCGGCAGTACTTC
TRBJ1-4 TRBV23-1 . . CASSQSGRGPSNEKLFF TGCGCCAGCAGTCAAAGCGGCCGGGGCCCTTCTAATGAAAAACTGTTTTTT
TRBJ2-1 TRBV9 . few CASSVGQNHNEQFF TGTGCCAGCAGCGTAGGGCAGAACCATAATGAGCAGTTCTTC
TRBJ1-1 TRBV4-1 TRBD1 . CASRAGQGISEAFF TGCGCCAGCAGGGCCGGACAGGGAATCTCTGAAGCTTTCTTT
TRBJ2-7 TRBV30 TRBD1 . CAWSRNRGFDEQYF TGTGCCTGGAGTCGTAACAGGGGTTTCGACGAGCAGTACTTC
TRBJ2-1 TRBV6-1 TRBD2 . CASSDLGTSSIEQFF TGTGCCAGCAGTGACTTGGGGACTAGCAGCATTGAGCAGTTCTTC
TRBJ2-2 TRBV23-1 . . CASSQGSAGELFF TGCGCCAGCAGTCAGGGATCTGCCGGGGAGCTGTTTTTT
TRBJ1-1 TRBV29-1 . . CSVKGLNTEAFF TGCAGCGTTAAGGGATTGAACACTGAAGCTTTCTTT
TRBJ2-4 TRBV27 . many CASSGQAKNIQYF TGTGCCAGCAGCGGACAGGCCAAAAACATTCAGTACTTC
TRBJ1-1 TRBV19 TRBD1 . CASLNRGENTEAFF TGTGCCAGTCTGAACAGGGGTGAGAACACTGAAGCTTTCTTT
TRBJ1-1 TRBV30 . . CAWSAGNTEAFF TGTGCCTGGAGTGCCGGGAACACTGAAGCTTTCTTT
TRBJ1-2 TRBV18 TRBD1 once CASSPQGRNYGYTF TGTGCCAGCTCGCCACAGGGGCGCAACTATGGCTACACCTTC
TRBJ2-7 TRBV30 TRBD1 . CAWSVPRTGPYEQYF TGTGCCTGGAGTGTACCCCGGACAGGACCCTACGAGCAGTACTTC
TRBJ1-1 TRBV28 . few CASRQTVGAFF TGTGCCAGCAGGCAGACAGTCGGGGCTTTCTTT
TRBJ2-5 TRBV4-1 . . CASSQSPLETQYF TGCGCCAGCAGCCAGAGTCCTTTGGAGACCCAGTACTTC
TRBJ1-1 TRBV5-1 . . CASSLTANTEAFF TGCGCCAGCAGCTTAACGGCGAACACTGAAGCTTTCTTT
TRBJ2-3 TRBV7-9 TRBD2 many CASRVGTSVSDTQYF TGTGCCAGCAGGGTTGGCACTAGCGTCTCAGATACGCAGTATTTT
TRBJ2-2 TRBV5-4 . few CASSPGTLNTGELFF TGTGCCAGCAGCCCCGGGACCTTGAACACCGGGGAGCTGTTTTTT
TRBJ2-7 TRBV11-1 . . CASSLAYGYEQYF TGTGCCAGCAGCTTAGCGTACGGTTACGAGCAGTACTTC
TRBJ1-2 TRBV29-1 . . CSALRGTGLYGYTF TGCAGCGCGTTGAGGGGTACGGGGCTCTATGGCTACACCTTC
TRBJ1-1 TRBV25-1 TRBD1 . CASPDRGACRNTEAFF TGTGCCAGCCCGGACAGGGGGGCTTGTCGAAACACTGAAGCTTTCTTT
TRBJ2-1 TRBV5-4 TRBD2 . CASSFGGRWNEQFF TGTGCCAGCAGCTTCGGCGGGAGATGGAATGAGCAGTTCTTC
TRBJ1-1 TRBV30 . once CAWSVNGREAFF TGTGCCTGGAGTGTAAACGGGCGAGAAGCTTTCTTT
TRBJ2-1 TRBV29-1 . . CSVDLAGFNEQFF TGCAGCGTTGATCTGGCGGGATTTAATGAGCAGTTCTTC
TRBJ1-1 TRBV14 . . CASSFFRGNTEAFF TGTGCCAGCAGCTTCTTCCGGGGGAACACTGAAGCTTTCTTT
TRBJ1-1 TRBV6-5 . few CASSPGQRGEAFF TGTGCCAGCAGCCCTGGACAACGAGGTGAAGCTTTCTTT
TRBJ2-5 TRBV2 . . CASSDQGETQYF TGTGCCAGCAGTGATCAGGGGGAGACCCAGTACTTC
TRBJ2-5 TRBV6-5 TRBD2 . CASSLLGLAEKETQYF TGTGCCAGCAGTTTACTGGGACTAGCGGAAAAAGAGACCCAGTACTTC
TRBJ2-7 TRBV18 TRBD2 . CASSPRTSDEQYF TGTGCCAGCTCACCCCGGACTAGCGACGAGCAGTACTTC
TRBJ1-1 TRBV7-9 TRBD1 . CASSSRGSGTEAFF TGTGCCAGCAGCTCCAGGGGGAGTGGGACTGAAGCTTTCTTT
TRBJ2-7 TRBV6-5 . few CATNPPGAHEQYF TGTGCCACCAACCCCCCGGGGGCCCACGAGCAGTACTTC
TRBJ1-2 TRBV29-1 . . CSVVANYGYTF TGCAGCGTTGTCGCTAACTATGGCTACACCTTC
TRBJ2-7 TRBV19 . few CASSLTTGTYEQYF TGTGCCAGTAGCCTTACCACAGGGACCTACGAGCAGTACTTC
TRBJ2-1 TRBV30 . . CAWTLPSPYNEQFF TGTGCCTGGACCCTGCCGAGCCCTTACAATGAGCAGTTCTTC
TRBJ1-2 TRBV7-2 . . CASSLKGQGYYGYTF TGTGCCAGCAGCTTAAAGGGGCAGGGGTACTATGGCTACACCTTC
TRBJ2-3 TRBV29-1 TRBD2 . CSVGSSGGAGTDTQYF TGCAGCGTTGGTAGTAGCGGGGGGGCTGGCACAGATACGCAGTATTTT
TRBJ2-3 TRBV29-1 TRBD1 . CSVGRPHRGQKDTQYF TGCAGCGTTGGGAGGCCCCACAGGGGGCAGAAAGATACGCAGTATTTT
TRBJ1-2 TRBV30 . . CASSGGAYGYTF TGTGCCTCCTCCGGGGGGGCCTATGGCTACACCTTC
TRBJ2-1 TRBV30 . few CAWSRGNEQFF TGTGCCTGGAGTCGAGGGAATGAGCAGTTCTTC
TRBJ2-5 TRBV4-1 . . CASSLLPLWETQYF TGCGCCAGCAGCCTTCTCCCCCTGTGGGAGACCCAGTACTTC
TRBJ2-1 TRBV4-2 . . CASRGGSGYNEQFF TGTGCCAGCAGGGGGGGTTCGGGCTACAATGAGCAGTTCTTC